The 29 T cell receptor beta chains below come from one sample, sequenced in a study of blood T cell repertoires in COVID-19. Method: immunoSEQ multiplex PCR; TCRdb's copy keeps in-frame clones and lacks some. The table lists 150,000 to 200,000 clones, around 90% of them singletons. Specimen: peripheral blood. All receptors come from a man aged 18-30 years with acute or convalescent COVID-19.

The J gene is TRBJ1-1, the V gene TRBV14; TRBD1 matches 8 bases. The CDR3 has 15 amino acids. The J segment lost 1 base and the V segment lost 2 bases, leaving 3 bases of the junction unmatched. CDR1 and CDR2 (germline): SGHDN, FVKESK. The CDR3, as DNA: TGTGCCAGCAGCCAATTTGGGACAGGGAACACTGAAGCTTTCTTT. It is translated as CASSQFGTGNTEAFF.

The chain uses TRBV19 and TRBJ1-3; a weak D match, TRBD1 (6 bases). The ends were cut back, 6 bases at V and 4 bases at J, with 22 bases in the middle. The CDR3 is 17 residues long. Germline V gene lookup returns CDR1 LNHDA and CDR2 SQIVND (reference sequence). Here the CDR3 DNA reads TGTGCCAGTAGCTTGGGCAGGGGCAGGGATTTCGGAAACACCATATATTTT. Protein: CASSLGRGRDFGNTIYF.

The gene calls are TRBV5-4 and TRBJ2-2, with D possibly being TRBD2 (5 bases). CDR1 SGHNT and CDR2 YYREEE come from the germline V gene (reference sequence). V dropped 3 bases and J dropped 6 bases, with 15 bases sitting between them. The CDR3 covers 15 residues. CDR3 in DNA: TGTGCCAGCAGCTACTGGTCTAGCCCCCCCGGGGAGCTGTTTTTT. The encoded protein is CASSYWSSPPGELFF. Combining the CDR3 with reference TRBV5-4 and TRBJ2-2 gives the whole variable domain ETGVTQSPTHLIKTRGQQVTLRCSSQSGHNTVSWYQQALGQGPQFIFQYYREEENGRGNFPPRFSGLQFPNYSSELNVNALELDDSALYLCASSYWSSPPGELFFGEGSRLTVL.

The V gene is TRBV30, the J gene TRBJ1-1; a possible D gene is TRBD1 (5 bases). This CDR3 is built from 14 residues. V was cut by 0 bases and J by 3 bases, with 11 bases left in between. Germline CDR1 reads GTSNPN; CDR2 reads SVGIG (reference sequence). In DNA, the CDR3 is TGTGCCTGGAGTGTTGCGGGGCGCGACACTGAAGCTTTCTTT. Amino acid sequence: CAWSVAGRDTEAFF.

CDR3 DNA sequence: TGTGCCAGCAGCTTAGTTTCGGGACTAGGTCGTGGCAATGAGCAGTTCTTC. Translation: CASSLVSGLGRGNEQFF. The chain couples TRBV11-3 to TRBJ2-1, with TRBD2 matching 8 bases. CDR1 SGHNT and CDR2 YENEEA come from the germline V gene. J gave up 6 bases and V 1 base, and 11 bases lay outside the gene matches. The CDR3 consists of 17 residues.

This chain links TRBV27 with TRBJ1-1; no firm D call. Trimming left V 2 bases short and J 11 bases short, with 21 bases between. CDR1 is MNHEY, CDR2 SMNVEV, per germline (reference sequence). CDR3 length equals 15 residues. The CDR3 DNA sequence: TGTGCCAGCAGTTTAAGGTTGTTAGTCGGCGGGCGGGCTTTCTTT. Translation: CASSLRLLVGGRAFF.

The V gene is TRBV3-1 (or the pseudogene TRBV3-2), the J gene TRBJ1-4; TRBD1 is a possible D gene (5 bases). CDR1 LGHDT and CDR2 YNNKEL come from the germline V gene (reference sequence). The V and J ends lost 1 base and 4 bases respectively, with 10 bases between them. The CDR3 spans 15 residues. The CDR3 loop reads CASSQGGGFNEKLFF. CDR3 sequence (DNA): TGTGCCAGCAGCCAAGGGGGCGGTTTTAATGAAAAACTGTTTTTT.

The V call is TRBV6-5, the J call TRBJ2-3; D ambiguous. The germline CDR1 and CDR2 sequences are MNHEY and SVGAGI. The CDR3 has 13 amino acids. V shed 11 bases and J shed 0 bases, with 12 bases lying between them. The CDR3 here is CAARSSSTDTQYF. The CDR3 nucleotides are TGTGCCGCCCGGTCCTCTAGCACAGATACGCAGTATTTT.

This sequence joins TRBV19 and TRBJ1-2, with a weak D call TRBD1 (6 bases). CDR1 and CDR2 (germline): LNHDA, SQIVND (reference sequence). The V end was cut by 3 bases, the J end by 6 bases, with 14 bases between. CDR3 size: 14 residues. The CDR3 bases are TGTGCCAGTAGTATGAGATCTGGGGGCGATGGCTACACCTTC. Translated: CASSMRSGGDGYTF.

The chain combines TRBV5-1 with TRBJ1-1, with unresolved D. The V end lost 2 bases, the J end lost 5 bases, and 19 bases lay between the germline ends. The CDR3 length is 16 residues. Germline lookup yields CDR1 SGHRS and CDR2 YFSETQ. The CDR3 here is CASSLKVRGFGTEAFF. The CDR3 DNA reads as TGCGCCAGCAGCTTAAAGGTGCGGGGTTTTGGAACTGAAGCTTTCTTT.

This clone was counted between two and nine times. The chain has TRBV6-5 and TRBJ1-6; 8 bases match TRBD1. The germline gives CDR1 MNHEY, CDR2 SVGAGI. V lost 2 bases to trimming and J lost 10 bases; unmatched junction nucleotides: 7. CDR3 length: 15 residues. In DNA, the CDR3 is TGTGCCAGCAGTTACGAGGGCAGGGGGCAATCACCCCTCCACTTT. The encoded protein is CASSYEGRGQSPLHF.

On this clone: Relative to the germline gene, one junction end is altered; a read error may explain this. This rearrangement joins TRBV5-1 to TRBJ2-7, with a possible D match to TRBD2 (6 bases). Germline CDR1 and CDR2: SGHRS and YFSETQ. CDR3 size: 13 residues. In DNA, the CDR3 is TGCGCCAGCAGCTTTGGGGGGTCCTCCGAGCAGTACTTC. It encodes CASSFGGSSEQYF.

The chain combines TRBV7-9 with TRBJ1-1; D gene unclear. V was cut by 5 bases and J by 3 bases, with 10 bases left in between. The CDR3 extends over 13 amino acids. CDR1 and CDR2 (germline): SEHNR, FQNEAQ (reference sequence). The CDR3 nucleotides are TGTGCCAGCAGCACCGACGGGGACACTGAAGCTTTCTTT. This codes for CASSTDGDTEAFF.

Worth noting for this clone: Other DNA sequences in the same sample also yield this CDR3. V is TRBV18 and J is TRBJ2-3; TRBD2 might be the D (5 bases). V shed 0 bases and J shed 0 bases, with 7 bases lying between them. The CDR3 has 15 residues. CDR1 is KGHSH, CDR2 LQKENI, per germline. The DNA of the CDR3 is TGTGCCAGCTCACCACCGGGGAGTAGCACAGATACGCAGTATTTT. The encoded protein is CASSPPGSSTDTQYF.

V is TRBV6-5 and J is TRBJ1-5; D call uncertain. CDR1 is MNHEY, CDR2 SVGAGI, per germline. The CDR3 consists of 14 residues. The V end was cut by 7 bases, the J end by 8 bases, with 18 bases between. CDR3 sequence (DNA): TGTGCCAGCACGCGGGGAGATGTCAGTAAGCCCCAGCATTTT. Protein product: CASTRGDVSKPQHF.

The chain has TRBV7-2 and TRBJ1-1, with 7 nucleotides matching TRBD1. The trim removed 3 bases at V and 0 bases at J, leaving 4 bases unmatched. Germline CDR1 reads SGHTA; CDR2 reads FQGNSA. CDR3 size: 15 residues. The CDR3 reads CASSFRTGVNTEAFF. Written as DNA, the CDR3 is TGTGCCAGCAGCTTCCGGACAGGAGTGAACACTGAAGCTTTCTTT.

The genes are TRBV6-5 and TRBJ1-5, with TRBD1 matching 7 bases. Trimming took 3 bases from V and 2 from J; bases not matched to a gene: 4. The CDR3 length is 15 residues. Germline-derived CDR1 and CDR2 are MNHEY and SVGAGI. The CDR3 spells CASSYKGAGNQPQHF. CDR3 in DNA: TGTGCCAGCAGTTATAAGGGGGCGGGCAATCAGCCCCAGCATTTT.

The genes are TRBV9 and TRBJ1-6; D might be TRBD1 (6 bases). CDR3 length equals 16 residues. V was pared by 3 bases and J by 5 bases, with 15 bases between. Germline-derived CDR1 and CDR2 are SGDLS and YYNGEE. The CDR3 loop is CASSAPQGPHNSPLHF. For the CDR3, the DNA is TGTGCCAGCAGCGCCCCACAGGGCCCACATAATTCACCCCTCCACTTT. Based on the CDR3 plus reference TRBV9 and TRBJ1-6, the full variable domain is DSGVTQTPKHLITATGQRVTLRCSPRSGDLSVYWYQQSLDQGLQFLIQYYNGEERAKGNILERFSAQQFPDLHSELNLSSLELGDSALYFCASSAPQGPHNSPLHFGNGTRLTVT.

CDR3 coding DNA: TGCAGCGTTGTAACAGGGGGAAATGCTGGCTACACCTTC. The encoded protein is CSVVTGGNAGYTF. The chain is built from TRBV29-1 and TRBJ1-2; the match to TRBD1 covers 8 bases. CDR1 and CDR2 from the germline V gene are SQVTM and ANQGSEA. The CDR3 totals 13 residues. Trimming removed 4 bases from V and 7 bases from J; junction bases left unmatched: 8.

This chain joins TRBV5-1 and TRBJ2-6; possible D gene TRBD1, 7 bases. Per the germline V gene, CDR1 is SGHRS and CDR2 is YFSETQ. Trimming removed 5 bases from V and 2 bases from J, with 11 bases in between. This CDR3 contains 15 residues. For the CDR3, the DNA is TGCGCCAGCAGTCGGAGGGGGCCTGGGGCCAACGTCCTGACTTTC. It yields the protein CASSRRGPGANVLTF.

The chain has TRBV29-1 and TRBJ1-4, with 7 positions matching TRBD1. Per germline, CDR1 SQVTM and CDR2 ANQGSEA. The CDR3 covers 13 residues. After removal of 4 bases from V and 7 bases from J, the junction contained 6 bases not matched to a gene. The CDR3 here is CSVGEQGREKLFF. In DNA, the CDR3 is TGCAGCGTTGGGGAACAGGGGCGTGAAAAACTGTTTTTT.

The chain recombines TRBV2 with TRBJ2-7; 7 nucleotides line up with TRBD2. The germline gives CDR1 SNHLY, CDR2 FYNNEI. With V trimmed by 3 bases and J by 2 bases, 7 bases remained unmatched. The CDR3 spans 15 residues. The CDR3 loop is CASSEGGTSTYEQYF. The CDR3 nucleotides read TGTGCCAGCAGTGAGGGAGGGACTTCGACCTACGAGCAGTACTTC.

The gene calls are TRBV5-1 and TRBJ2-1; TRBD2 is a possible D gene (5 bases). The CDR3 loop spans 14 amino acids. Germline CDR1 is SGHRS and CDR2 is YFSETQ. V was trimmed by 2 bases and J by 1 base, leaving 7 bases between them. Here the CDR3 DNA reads TGCGCCAGCAGCTTCACGGGGTCCTACAATGAGCAGTTCTTC. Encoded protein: CASSFTGSYNEQFF.

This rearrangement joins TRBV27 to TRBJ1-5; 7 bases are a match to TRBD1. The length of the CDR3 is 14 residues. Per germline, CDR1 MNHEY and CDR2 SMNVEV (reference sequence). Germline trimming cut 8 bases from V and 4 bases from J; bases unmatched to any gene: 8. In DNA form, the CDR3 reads TGTGCCAGCGCTTACGGGACAGCTAATCAGCCCCAGCATTTT. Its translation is CASAYGTANQPQHF.

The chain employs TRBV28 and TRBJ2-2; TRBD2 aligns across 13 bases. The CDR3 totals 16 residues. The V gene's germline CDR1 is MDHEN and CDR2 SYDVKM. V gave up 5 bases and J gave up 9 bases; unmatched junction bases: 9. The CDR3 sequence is CASSPAWTSGGWELFF. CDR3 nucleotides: TGTGCCAGCAGTCCGGCGTGGACTAGCGGGGGCTGGGAGCTGTTTTTT.

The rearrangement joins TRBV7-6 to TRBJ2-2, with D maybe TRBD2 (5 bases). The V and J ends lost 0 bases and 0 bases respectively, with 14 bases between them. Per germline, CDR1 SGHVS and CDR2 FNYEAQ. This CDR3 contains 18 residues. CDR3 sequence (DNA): TGTGCCAGCAGCTTAGCTCAAAGGACTTCCTCGAACACCGGGGAGCTGTTTTTT. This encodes CASSLAQRTSSNTGELFF.

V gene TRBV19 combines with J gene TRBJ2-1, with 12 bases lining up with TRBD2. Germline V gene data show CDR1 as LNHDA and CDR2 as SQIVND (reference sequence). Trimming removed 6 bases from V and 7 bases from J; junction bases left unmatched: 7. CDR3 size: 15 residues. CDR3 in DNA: TGTGCCAGTAGCGTGACTAGCGGGGGCTCTAATGAGCAGTTCTTC. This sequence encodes CASSVTSGGSNEQFF.

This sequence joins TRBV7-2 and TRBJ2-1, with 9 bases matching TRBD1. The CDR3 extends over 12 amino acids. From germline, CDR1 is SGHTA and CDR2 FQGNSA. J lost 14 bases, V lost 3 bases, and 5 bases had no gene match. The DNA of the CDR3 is TGTGCCAGCAGCTTTTATGGACAGGGGAAGTTCTTC. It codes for CASSFYGQGKFF. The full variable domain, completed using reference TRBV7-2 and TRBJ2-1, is GAGVSQSPSNKVTEKGKDVELRCDPISGHTALYWYRQSLGQGLEFLIYFQGNSAPDKSGLPSDRFSAERTGGSVSTLTIQRTQQEDSAVYLCASSFYGQGKFFGPGTRLTVL.

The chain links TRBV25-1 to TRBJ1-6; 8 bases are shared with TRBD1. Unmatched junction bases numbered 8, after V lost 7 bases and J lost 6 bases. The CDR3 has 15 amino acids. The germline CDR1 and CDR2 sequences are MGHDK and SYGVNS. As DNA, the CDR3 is TGTGCCAGCACCCAAGGACAGGGTCGTAATTCACCCCTCCACTTT. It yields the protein CASTQGQGRNSPLHF.